Each of the 32 T cell receptor beta chains below was sequenced from the same sample in a study of cytomegalovirus exposure and HLA in healthy donors. PCR used 60 Vbeta primers and 13 Jbeta primers. Measured with immunoSEQ multiplex PCR; TCRdb has only the in-frame clones, and not every one. The sample lists about 90,000 clones, around 84% occurring once. The sequenced material came from PBMCs. These receptors were collected from a woman in her thirties or forties in good health and CMV-seropositive.

This rearrangement joins TRBV11-2 to TRBJ1-5; a possible D gene is TRBD1 (5 bases). Germline V lookup: CDR1 SGHAT, CDR2 FQNNGV. V was shortened by 0 bases and J by 4 bases, with 10 bases between the two germline ends. The CDR3 covers 15 residues. In DNA, the CDR3 is TGTGCCAGCAGCTTAGATTGGGGGGGAAATCAGCCCCAGCATTTT. It yields the protein CASSLDWGGNQPQHF.

CDR3 residues: CASSVTGTITDTQYF. The CDR3, as DNA: TGTGCCAGCAGCGTTACCGGGACAATCACAGATACGCAGTATTTT. This chain uses TRBV9 with TRBJ2-3; possibly TRBD1 for D (6 bases). The V gene lost 2 bases and the J gene lost 2 bases, with 12 bases spanning the gap. Germline V gene lookup returns CDR1 SGDLS and CDR2 YYNGEE. The CDR3 runs to 15 residues.

As for this clone: Other DNA sequences in the sample encode the same CDR3. The chain carries TRBV6-5 and TRBJ1-3, with 9 bases identical to TRBD1. Germline V lookup: CDR1 MNHEY, CDR2 SVGAGI. CDR3 length: 15 amino acids. Germline trimming cut 5 bases from V and 2 bases from J; bases unmatched to any gene: 4. The CDR3 here is CASSRQGVPGNTIYF. The CDR3 DNA reads as TGTGCCAGCAGTCGACAGGGGGTCCCTGGAAACACCATATATTTT.

The V and J genes are TRBV18 and TRBJ1-2; D is perhaps TRBD1 (6 bases). V gave up 3 bases and J gave up 2 bases, with 7 bases separating them. The germline V gene encodes CDR1 KGHSH and CDR2 LQKENI. This CDR3 region has 13 residues. The CDR3, as DNA: TGTGCCAGCTCACCCGACAGGAACTATGGCTACACCTTC. It translates to CASSPDRNYGYTF.

The chain uses TRBV12-1 and TRBJ2-7; TRBD1 reflects the table's D call only, with no check against the DNA. TRBV12-1 is described as a pseudogene. The CDR3 runs to 12 residues. CDR3 nucleotides: TGTGCCAGTTCGGACACTTCCTACGAGCAGTACTTC. Translating it yields CASSDTSYEQYF.

V and J are TRBV19 and TRBJ2-7; 13 positions agree with TRBD2. This CDR3 has 14 residues. V lost 4 bases, J lost 9 bases, and 6 bases stayed unmatched. Germline lookup yields CDR1 LNHDA and CDR2 SQIVND (reference sequence). CDR3 in DNA: TGTGCCAGTAGTAGGACTAGCGGGAGTATGGGGCAGTACTTC. Translated: CASSRTSGSMGQYF.

A single count supports this clone. The V call is TRBV14, the J call TRBJ2-6; 9 nucleotides match TRBD2. CDR1 is SGHDN and CDR2 is FVKESK in the germline V gene. Losses at the gene ends were 0 bases for V and 4 bases for J; bases not matched to a gene: 19. The CDR3 spans 22 residues. For the CDR3, the DNA is TGTGCCAGCAGCCAAGATCAGTTCCTGCTAGCGGGAACAGTATCAGGGGCCAACGTCCTGACTTTC. Residues: CASSQDQFLLAGTVSGANVLTF.

The V gene is TRBV30, the J gene TRBJ1-2; the match to TRBD1 covers 8 bases. CDR1 GTSNPN and CDR2 SVGIG come from the germline V gene (reference sequence). This CDR3 has 15 amino acids. The ends lost 3 bases at V and 3 bases at J; junction bases unmatched: 9. The CDR3 DNA reads as TGTGCCTGGAGCAACCCAGACAGGGGAGACTATGGCTACACCTTC. Translating it yields CAWSNPDRGDYGYTF.

This clone was recorded a few times. The CDR3 DNA follows: TGTGCCAGCAGTAAAGAGTACCAAGAGACCCAGTACTTC. This sequence encodes CASSKEYQETQYF. The chain carries TRBV6-5 and TRBJ2-5; D is uncertain. Trimming took off 5 bases at V and 0 bases at J, with 7 bases between the two ends. This CDR3 has 13 amino acids. CDR1 and CDR2 from the germline V gene are MNHEY and SVGAGI.

This clone is a singleton in its sample. The rearrangement links TRBV7-2 to TRBJ2-7; perhaps TRBD2 as D (5 bases). Trimming cost V 4 bases and J 1 base, with 8 bases left between them. Per the germline V gene, CDR1 is SGHTA and CDR2 is FQGNSA. The CDR3 runs 13 residues. This chain's CDR3 is CASSWGESYEQYF. CDR3 bases: TGTGCCAGCAGCTGGGGAGAGTCCTACGAGCAGTACTTC.

This chain joins TRBV27 and TRBJ2-4; D remains unclear. Germline CDR1 is MNHEY and CDR2 is SMNVEV (reference sequence). Trimming removed 2 bases at V and 1 base at J, with 18 bases between. The CDR3 spans 18 residues. CDR3 region: CASSLRPDLIGAKNIQYF. The CDR3 coding sequence is TGTGCCAGCAGTTTACGCCCAGACCTCATCGGGGCCAAAAACATTCAGTACTTC.

The chain uses TRBV11-2 and TRBJ2-7; 11 bases map to TRBD1. This CDR3 has 17 amino acids. CDR1 and CDR2 from the germline V gene are SGHAT and FQNNGV. J lost 1 base, V lost 7 bases, and 12 bases had no gene match. CDR3 protein: CASNKGQGGIGSYEQYF. The CDR3 nucleotides read TGTGCCAGCAACAAGGGACAGGGGGGTATCGGGTCCTACGAGCAGTACTTC.

This clone was seen only a few times. This chain links TRBV4-1 with TRBJ1-1; D gene unclear. V gave up 5 bases and J gave up 7 bases, with 8 bases separating them. The CDR3 length is 11 residues. Per germline, CDR1 MGHRA and CDR2 YSYEKL. The CDR3 spells CASSLTGEAFF. CDR3 coding DNA: TGCGCCAGCAGCTTGACTGGTGAAGCTTTCTTT.

The gene calls are TRBV5-1 and TRBJ2-2, with 10 positions matching TRBD1. The V segment lost 4 bases and the J segment 4 bases; nucleotides outside the gene matches: 10. This CDR3 has 17 residues. Germline assignment: CDR1 SGHRS and CDR2 YFSETQ. CDR3 in amino acids: CASSVQPGTGATGELFF. CDR3 nucleotides: TGCGCCAGCAGCGTCCAACCCGGGACAGGGGCCACCGGGGAGCTGTTTTTT.

The chain combines TRBV7-2 with TRBJ1-2, with D perhaps TRBD1 (5 bases). V shed 1 base and J shed 6 bases, with 24 bases lying between them. CDR1 and CDR2 (germline): SGHTA, FQGNSA. This CDR3 region has 18 residues. The CDR3 nucleotides read TGTGCCAGCAGCTTAGGTTGGTATCAGGGCCTTACGACGAATGGCTACACCTTC. Translation gives CASSLGWYQGLTTNGYTF. Using reference TRBV7-2 and TRBJ1-2 for the parts outside the CDR3, the full variable domain is GAGVSQSPSNKVTEKGKDVELRCDPISGHTALYWYRQSLGQGLEFLIYFQGNSAPDKSGLPSDRFSAERTGGSVSTLTIQRTQQEDSAVYLCASSLGWYQGLTTNGYTFGSGTRLTVV.

The chain recombines TRBV7-9 with TRBJ2-7; 8 bases align to TRBD2. Germline CDR1 reads SEHNR; CDR2 reads FQNEAQ (reference sequence). The CDR3 runs 14 residues. V lost 2 bases to trimming and J lost 5 bases; unmatched junction nucleotides: 5. The CDR3 DNA follows: TGTGCCAGCAGCTTACAAGCGGGAGCCAACGAGCAGTACTTC. It is translated as CASSLQAGANEQYF.

V and J are TRBV7-9 and TRBJ2-1; unclear D gene. The CDR3 loop spans 12 amino acids. The V gene lost 5 bases and the J gene lost 2 bases, with 4 bases spanning the gap. The germline V gene encodes CDR1 SEHNR and CDR2 FQNEAQ (reference sequence). The CDR3 protein is CASSTTYNEQFF. As DNA, the CDR3 is TGTGCCAGCAGCACAACCTACAATGAGCAGTTCTTC. Using reference TRBV7-9 and TRBJ2-1 for the parts outside the CDR3, the full variable domain is DTGVSQNPRHKITKRGQNVTFRCDPISEHNRLYWYRQTLGQGPEFLTYFQNEAQLEKSRLLSDRFSAERPKGSFSTLEIQRTEQGDSAMYLCASSTTYNEQFFGPGTRLTVL.

The J gene is TRBJ2-7, the V gene TRBV21-1; the DNA was not compared with TRBD2, the D call given in the table. TRBV21-1 is recorded as a pseudogene. This CDR3 spans 13 amino acids. The CDR3 coding sequence is TGTGCCAGGCTTGGGAGGAGCTCCTACGAGCAGTACTTC. It translates to CARLGRSSYEQYF.

This clone has more than one count but fewer than ten. The V gene is TRBV19, the J gene TRBJ1-4, with 8 bases fitting TRBD1. The CDR3 consists of 14 residues. Germline-derived CDR1 and CDR2 are LNHDA and SQIVND (reference sequence). Trimming removed 4 bases from V and 7 bases from J; junction bases left unmatched: 5. This CDR3 reads CASSNRGSSEKLFF. The CDR3 coding sequence is TGTGCCAGTAGTAACAGGGGGTCGAGTGAAAAACTGTTTTTT.

The CDR3 is CASSLLADKETQYF. The CDR3 nucleotides read TGTGCCAGCAGCTTGTTAGCGGATAAAGAGACCCAGTACTTC. The V call is TRBV5-8, the J call TRBJ2-5; TRBD2 is a possible D gene (6 bases). Per the germline V gene, CDR1 is SGHTS and CDR2 is YDEGEE. The germline V and J ends were trimmed by 1 base and 3 bases, with 10 bases remaining between them. This CDR3 contains 14 residues.

V gene TRBV2 combines with J gene TRBJ2-7, with D possibly TRBD2 on 6 matching bases. CDR3 size: 14 residues. Deletions cut 8 bases from V and 0 bases from J, with 14 bases between. Per germline, CDR1 SNHLY and CDR2 FYNNEI. For the CDR3, the DNA is TGTGCCAGCGGGAGGACTCCCCCCTCCTACGAGCAGTACTTC. This codes for CASGRTPPSYEQYF. Based on the CDR3 plus reference TRBV2 and TRBJ2-7, the full variable domain is EPEVTQTPSHQVTQMGQEVILRCVPISNHLYFYWYRQILGQKVEFLVSFYNNEISEKSEIFDDQFSVERPDGSNFTLKIRSTKLEDSAMYFCASGRTPPSYEQYFGPGTRLTVT.

J is TRBJ2-1 and V is TRBV7-2; 12 nucleotides match TRBD2. The junction had 5 bases not matched to a gene; V was cut back by 5 bases and J by 9 bases. This CDR3 is built from 14 residues. CDR1 SGHTA and CDR2 FQGNSA come from the germline V gene. The CDR3 DNA reads as TGTGCCAGCAGCCCTAGCGGGAGGGCCCCTGAGCAGTTCTTC. Residues: CASSPSGRAPEQFF.

The genes are TRBV5-5 and TRBJ2-5, with TRBD2 matching over 10 bases. The CDR3 has 16 residues. Germline lookup yields CDR1 SGHKS and CDR2 YYEKEE (reference sequence). V shed 3 bases and J 5 bases; nucleotides not matched to a gene: 10. In nucleotides, the CDR3 is TGTGCCAGCAGCTGGACTGGCCTAGCGGGAGATGAGACCCAGTACTTC. Its translation is CASSWTGLAGDETQYF.

This chain joins TRBV13 and TRBJ2-1, with D possibly matching TRBD1 (6 bases). V lost 5 bases to trimming and J lost 0 bases, with 11 bases between them. The CDR3 runs 15 residues. The germline gives CDR1 PRHDT, CDR2 FYEKMQ (reference sequence). The DNA for the CDR3 is TGTGCCAGCAGCAAAAGACAGGCCTCCTACAATGAGCAGTTCTTC. It encodes CASSKRQASYNEQFF.

The chain employs TRBV9 and TRBJ2-5, with TRBD1 matching over 7 bases. The J call may be mistaken, given a closer DNA end match to TRBJ2-7. In germline, CDR1 is SGDLS, CDR2 YYNGEE. This CDR3 region has 15 residues. In nucleotides, the CDR3 is TGTGCCAGCACCGTCGGACAGGACCCCTCCTACGAGCAGTACTTC. It translates to CASTVGQDPSYEQYF.

This clone was detected only once. The chain carries TRBV7-3 and TRBJ2-1; D perhaps matches TRBD2 (5 bases). The CDR3 length is 15 residues. The V gene's germline CDR1 is SGHTA and CDR2 FQGTGA. Between the trimmed V and J ends, which lost 4 bases and 2 bases, there was a span of 12 bases. In nucleotides, the CDR3 is TGTGCCAGCAGCTCCTTAGCGTCAACCTACAATGAGCAGTTCTTC. It encodes CASSSLASTYNEQFF.

The chain uses TRBV6-5 and TRBJ2-1; maybe TRBD2 (5 bases). Trimming removed 1 base at V and 9 bases at J, with 10 bases between. This CDR3 is 13 amino acids long. From germline, CDR1 is MNHEY and CDR2 SVGAGI. CDR3 sequence reads: CASSYLSGTEQFF. DNA for the CDR3: TGTGCCAGCAGTTACTTAAGCGGAACTGAGCAGTTCTTC.

The chain joins TRBV6-1 to TRBJ2-7; D is unresolved. There are 13 residues in the CDR3. Trimming took off 1 base at V and 9 bases at J, with 13 bases between the two ends. Germline assignment: CDR1 MNHNS and CDR2 SASEGT. CDR3 region: CASSEVASRGQYF. In DNA, the CDR3 is TGTGCCAGCAGTGAAGTGGCTAGTCGAGGGCAGTACTTC.

The genes are TRBV6-5 and TRBJ2-3, with 7 bases identical to TRBD2. The CDR3 sequence is 15 residues long. CDR1 and CDR2 from the germline V gene are MNHEY and SVGAGI. V lost 2 bases and J lost 5; bases outside the gene matches: 7. CDR3 protein: CASSYRASGVDTQYF. The CDR3 bases are TGTGCCAGCAGTTACAGGGCTAGCGGTGTAGATACGCAGTATTTT.

The rearrangement joins TRBV2 to TRBJ2-6, with D uncertain. Per the germline V gene, CDR1 is SNHLY and CDR2 is FYNNEI. The CDR3 totals 14 residues. Trimming stripped 3 bases from V and 4 bases from J, with 7 bases between. CDR3 protein: CASSDHSGANVLTF. The CDR3 region has the DNA TGTGCCAGCAGTGACCATTCCGGGGCCAACGTCCTGACTTTC.

The count of this clone is one. This chain uses TRBV27 with TRBJ2-5; 8 bases are shared with TRBD2. The V gene's germline CDR1 is MNHEY and CDR2 SMNVEV (reference sequence). The CDR3 length is 16 residues. Trimming removed 0 bases from V and 4 bases from J; junction bases left unmatched: 7. Here the CDR3 DNA reads TGTGCCAGCAGTTTATCCCGAGCGGGAGTACGAGAGACCCAGTACTTC. Translation: CASSLSRAGVRETQYF.

V and J are TRBV6-5 and TRBJ2-2; no reliable D call. The CDR3 spans 13 residues. V shed 4 bases and J shed 5 bases, with 8 bases lying between them. Looked up from germline, CDR1 is MNHEY and CDR2 is SVGAGI. The CDR3 nucleotides read TGTGCCAGCAGTTCCCCCGGGACCGGGGAGCTGTTTTTT. Encoded protein: CASSSPGTGELFF.